Below, 5 T cell receptor beta chains from the same sample are listed, as sequenced in a study of Ad26.COV2.S vaccination and SARS-CoV-2 variants. Only in-frame clones appear in the TCRdb table, and some are missing; sequencing was by immunoSEQ multiplex PCR. Among 43,000 or so clones listed, 83% were seen once. This specimen was peripheral blood, taken after recovery from COVID-19. These receptors were collected from a human donor who had recovered from COVID-19.

The V gene is TRBV7-2, the J gene TRBJ2-1; TRBD2 aligns across 10 bases. Germline-derived CDR1 and CDR2 are SGHTA and FQGNSA. CDR3 length: 15 amino acids. J gave up 10 bases and V 1 base, and 7 bases lay outside the gene matches. The CDR3 DNA is TGTGCCAGCAGCTTAGTTTTACTAGCGGGGAAGGAGCAGTTCTTC. Translation gives CASSLVLLAGKEQFF.

The gene calls are TRBV10-1 and TRBJ2-3; 9 bases are a match to TRBD2. Germline loops: CDR1 WNHNN, CDR2 SYGVQD (reference sequence). This CDR3 has 16 amino acids. Unmatched junction bases numbered 11, after V lost 6 bases and J lost 4 bases. The CDR3 sequence: CASSVESSGGADTQYF. The CDR3 DNA follows: TGCGCCAGCAGCGTTGAGAGTAGCGGGGGCGCAGATACGCAGTATTTT.

This clone has a single count. The V call is TRBV28, the J call TRBJ1-1, with a tentative D call TRBD1 (6 bases). The CDR3 runs 11 residues. V gave up 4 bases and J gave up 7 bases, with 7 bases separating them. Germline V gene lookup returns CDR1 MDHEN and CDR2 SYDVKM. CDR3 in amino acids: CASSWTVEAFF. CDR3 coding DNA: TGTGCCAGCAGTTGGACAGTTGAAGCTTTCTTT.

The chain joins TRBV7-3 to TRBJ2-5, with D tentatively TRBD1 (6 bases). CDR3 length equals 14 residues. Germline CDR1 reads SGHTA; CDR2 reads FQGTGA. With 5 bases removed from V and 1 base from J, the gap between germline ends came to 11 bases. CDR3 bases: TGTGCCAGCAGCCCGACAGGCCTCCAAGAGACCCAGTACTTC. Amino acids: CASSPTGLQETQYF.

The chain links TRBV5-1 to TRBJ2-3; possibly TRBD2 for D (5 bases). CDR1 SGHRS and CDR2 YFSETQ come from the germline V gene. The ends were cut back, 3 bases at V and 3 bases at J, with 20 bases in the middle. This CDR3 is 17 amino acids long. The CDR3 bases are TGCGCCAGCAGCTCCGGGCTAGGAGGAAGAGGGACAGATACGCAGTATTTT. Translation gives CASSSGLGGRGTDTQYF. The complete variable domain, with remaining parts taken from reference TRBV5-1 and TRBJ2-3, reads KAGVTQTPRYLIKTRGQQVTLSCSPISGHRSVSWYQQTPGQGLQFLFEYFSETQRNKGNFPGRFSGRQFSNSRSEMNVSTLELGDSALYLCASSSGLGGRGTDTQYFGPGTRLTVL.